Each of the 6 T cell receptor beta chains below was sequenced from the same sample in a study of early T cells in non-severe SARS-CoV-2 infection. TCRdb reanalysed the 5' RACE reads using MiXCR and keeps one entry per CDR3 protein. The sample lists more than 85,000 distinct CDR3 sequences; about 15% were seen once. Here the sequenced sample was whole blood, taken at baseline. Receptor source: an adult who was a healthcare worker with PCR-confirmed SARS-CoV-2 infection or an uninfected control (not recorded which).

This clonotype was found a few times. This chain joins TRBV6-6 and TRBJ1-1; TRBD1 agrees at 10 bases. The germline CDR1 and CDR2 sequences are MNHNY and SVGAGI (reference sequence). V was pared by 4 bases and J by 5 bases, with 7 bases of the junction left unmatched. The CDR3 totals 15 residues. CDR3 in amino acids: CASSSPTGGSTEAFF. The CDR3 coding sequence is TGTGCCAGCAGTTCCCCGACAGGGGGCTCTACTGAAGCTTTCTTT.

This clonotype was seen a few times. This chain uses TRBV28 with TRBJ2-7; 8 bases line up with TRBD2. From germline, CDR1 is MDHEN and CDR2 SYDVKM. Trimming at V came to 5 bases and at J to 3 bases, leaving 9 bases not matched to a gene. This CDR3 has 15 amino acids. In DNA, the CDR3 is TGTGCCAGCAGTGAAGCGGGAGCGGCGGACTACGAGCAGTACTTC. Amino acids: CASSEAGAADYEQYF.

This clonotype came up a few times. The gene calls are TRBV20-1 and TRBJ2-1; D is unresolved. V gave up 8 bases and J gave up 9 bases, with 11 bases separating them. The CDR3 contains 10 residues. Germline CDR1 reads DFQATT; CDR2 reads SNEGSKA (reference sequence). The CDR3 DNA reads as TGCAGTTTAACCCTCGTTGAGCAGTTCTTC. Protein sequence: CSLTLVEQFF.

This chain uses TRBV27 with TRBJ2-7; TRBD2 is a possible D gene (6 bases). V was pared by 4 bases and J by 5 bases, with 12 bases between. Germline values: CDR1 MNHEY, CDR2 SMNVEV (reference sequence). This CDR3 region has 13 residues. The CDR3, as DNA: TGTGCCAGCAGTTCGACTAGACTCGACGAGCAGTACTTC. This gives the protein CASSSTRLDEQYF.

There are a few counts of this clonotype. The genes are TRBV7-9 and TRBJ1-1, with D tentatively TRBD1 (6 bases). CDR3 length equals 14 residues. Trimming left V 9 bases short and J 0 bases short, with 14 bases between. Germline values: CDR1 SEHNR, CDR2 FQNEAQ (reference sequence). CDR3 in amino acids: CASTLQGLNTEAFF. The CDR3 DNA sequence: TGTGCCAGTACCTTACAGGGTTTGAACACTGAAGCTTTCTTT.

The chain couples TRBV7-9 to TRBJ1-3, with D tentatively TRBD1 (6 bases). The germline V and J ends were trimmed by 3 bases and 6 bases, with 15 bases remaining between them. CDR3 length: 15 residues. The germline V gene encodes CDR1 SEHNR and CDR2 FQNEAQ (reference sequence). CDR3 sequence reads: CASSLLSGAENTIYF. DNA of the CDR3: TGTGCCAGCAGCTTGTTATCAGGGGCTGAAAACACCATATATTTT.